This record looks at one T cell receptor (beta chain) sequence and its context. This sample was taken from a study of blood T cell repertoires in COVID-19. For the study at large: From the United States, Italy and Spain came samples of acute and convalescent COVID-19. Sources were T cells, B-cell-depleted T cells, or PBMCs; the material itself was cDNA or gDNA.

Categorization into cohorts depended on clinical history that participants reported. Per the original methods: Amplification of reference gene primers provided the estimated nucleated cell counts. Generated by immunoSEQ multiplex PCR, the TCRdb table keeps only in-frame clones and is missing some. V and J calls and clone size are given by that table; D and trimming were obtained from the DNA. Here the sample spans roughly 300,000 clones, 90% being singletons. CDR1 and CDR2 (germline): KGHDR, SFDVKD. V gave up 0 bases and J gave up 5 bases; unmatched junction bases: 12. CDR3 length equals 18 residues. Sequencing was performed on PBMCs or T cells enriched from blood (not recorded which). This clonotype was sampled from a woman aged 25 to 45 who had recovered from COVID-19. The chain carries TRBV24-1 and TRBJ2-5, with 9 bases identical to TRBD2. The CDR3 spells CATSDLGRAAGGTETQYF. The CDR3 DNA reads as TGTGCCACCAGTGATTTGGGCAGGGCAGCGGGAGGCACGGAGACCCAGTACTTC.